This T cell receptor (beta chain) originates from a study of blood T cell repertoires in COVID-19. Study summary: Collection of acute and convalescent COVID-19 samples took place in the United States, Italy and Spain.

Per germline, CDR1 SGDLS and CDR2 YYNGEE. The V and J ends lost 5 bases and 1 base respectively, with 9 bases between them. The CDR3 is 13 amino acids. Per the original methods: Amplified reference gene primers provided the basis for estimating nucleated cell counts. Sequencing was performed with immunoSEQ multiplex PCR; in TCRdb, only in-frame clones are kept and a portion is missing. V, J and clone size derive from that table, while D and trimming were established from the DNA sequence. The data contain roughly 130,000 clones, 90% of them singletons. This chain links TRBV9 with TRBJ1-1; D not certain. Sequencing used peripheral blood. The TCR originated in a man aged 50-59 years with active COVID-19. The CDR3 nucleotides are TGTGCCAGCAGGGCCGGAGAGAACACTGAAGCTTTCTTT. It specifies CASRAGENTEAFF. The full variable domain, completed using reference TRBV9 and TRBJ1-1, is DSGVTQTPKHLITATGQRVTLRCSPRSGDLSVYWYQQSLDQGLQFLIQYYNGEERAKGNILERFSAQQFPDLHSELNLSSLELGDSALYFCASRAGENTEAFFGQGTRLTVV.